These 28 T cell receptor beta chains came from one sample sequenced in a study of T cell responses to AZD1222 COVID-19 vaccine (dated by TCRdb to 2020 to 2023). Library method: the immunoSEQ multiplex PCR assay. TCRdb holds this immuneACCESS table with in-frame rearrangements only. Some clones are missing; in checked studies, unresolved V genes explain under half, and the rest has no known cause. The sample includes some 150,000 clones, with 92% observed a single time. The ten top clones hold roughly 3.3% of the sample. The time point label here, explained by the study, means: about 28 days (+/-7) after the second vaccine dose. Sample: peripheral blood, taken 28 days after the second AZD1222 dose. These receptors were taken from an adult who received the AZD1222 COVID-19 vaccine.

This clone appeared a few times. The chain carries TRBV9 and TRBJ1-5; D gene unclear. CDR1 is SGDLS and CDR2 is YYNGEE in the germline V gene. V was clipped by 0 bases and J by 0 bases, with 19 bases between them. This CDR3 has 19 residues. CDR3 in amino acids: CASSVGWEKPTNSNQPQHF. Here the CDR3 DNA reads TGTGCCAGCAGCGTAGGCTGGGAGAAACCCACAAATAGCAATCAGCCCCAGCATTTT.

The chain carries TRBV27 and TRBJ2-7; 13 bases agree with TRBD2. V was pared by 8 bases and J by 2 bases, with 12 bases of the junction left unmatched. The CDR3 consists of 17 residues. Germline V CDR1 and CDR2: MNHEY, SMNVEV (reference sequence). CDR3 sequence reads: CASSTTGGLAGPYEQYF. In DNA form, the CDR3 reads TGTGCCAGCTCTACTACCGGGGGACTAGCGGGACCCTACGAGCAGTACTTC.

This chain connects TRBV5-1 to TRBJ2-7, with 9 bases lining up with TRBD1. Germline V lookup: CDR1 SGHRS, CDR2 YFSETQ. The V and J ends lost 4 bases and 6 bases, in that order; junction bases with no gene match: 8. This CDR3 comprises 14 residues. The CDR3 region is CASSLDRGSREQYF. CDR3 nucleotide sequence: TGCGCCAGCAGCCTGGACAGGGGATCGCGCGAGCAGTACTTC. The whole variable domain, remainder taken from reference TRBV5-1 and TRBJ2-7, is KAGVTQTPRYLIKTRGQQVTLSCSPISGHRSVSWYQQTPGQGLQFLFEYFSETQRNKGNFPGRFSGRQFSNSRSEMNVSTLELGDSALYLCASSLDRGSREQYFGPGTRLTVT.

The gene calls are TRBV28 and TRBJ2-1; 10 bases are shared with TRBD2. Germline V gene lookup returns CDR1 MDHEN and CDR2 SYDVKM. The V and J ends lost 5 bases and 6 bases, in that order; junction bases with no gene match: 16. This CDR3 spans 18 amino acids. The CDR3 DNA reads as TGTGCCAGCAGTAGAGACAGGCCTAGCGGGAGAAGAGGCAATGAGCAGTTCTTC. Encoded protein: CASSRDRPSGRRGNEQFF.

The rearrangement links TRBV7-6 to TRBJ2-3; 9 bases are a match to TRBD2. Looked up from germline, CDR1 is SGHVS and CDR2 is FNYEAQ. The CDR3 contains 15 residues. Trimming took 3 bases from V and 9 from J; bases not matched to a gene: 10. Here the CDR3 reads CASSFEREAKGTQYF. The CDR3 bases are TGTGCCAGCAGCTTCGAGCGGGAGGCCAAAGGGACGCAGTATTTT.

In regard to this clone: Other DNA sequences in the sample encode the same CDR3. The chain is built from TRBV18 and TRBJ2-2; D ambiguous. The V end was cut by 1 base, the J end by 0 bases, with 3 bases between. The germline V gene encodes CDR1 KGHSH and CDR2 LQKENI. This CDR3 contains 14 residues. CDR3 residues: CASSPHSNTGELFF. DNA for the CDR3: TGTGCCAGCTCACCACACTCGAACACCGGGGAGCTGTTTTTT.

The J gene is TRBJ1-1, the V gene TRBV11-3, with D possibly TRBD1 on 5 matching bases. Germline V gene lookup returns CDR1 SGHNT and CDR2 YENEEA. CDR3 size: 17 residues. Deletions cut 1 base from V and 3 bases from J, with 18 bases between. The CDR3 region has the DNA TGTGCCAGCAGCTTAGGAAGGGGTCTTTTAAGGGACACTGAAGCTTTCTTT. Its translation: CASSLGRGLLRDTEAFF.

The chain is built from TRBV24-1 and TRBJ1-1, with TRBD1 as a possible D gene (6 bases). Germline loops: CDR1 KGHDR, CDR2 SFDVKD. The CDR3 extends over 15 amino acids. V shed 2 bases and J shed 1 base, with 10 bases lying between them. DNA for the CDR3: TGTGCCACCAGTGATTCCCCGGGACAGAACACTGAAGCTTTCTTT. Translating gives CATSDSPGQNTEAFF.

The chain recombines TRBV3-1 (or the pseudogene TRBV3-2) with TRBJ2-1, with a tentative D call TRBD2 (6 bases). Germline V CDR1 and CDR2: LGHDT, YNNKEL (reference sequence). The CDR3 has 15 residues. Trimming stripped 3 bases from V and 9 bases from J, with 18 bases between. CDR3 loop: CASSQSYATGAEQFF. CDR3 sequence (DNA): TGTGCCAGCAGCCAGAGCTACGCAACGGGAGCTGAGCAGTTCTTC.

The chain has TRBV2 and TRBJ1-2; D not resolved. The CDR3 is 11 residues long. Germline V lookup: CDR1 SNHLY, CDR2 FYNNEI. V lost 6 bases, J lost 7 bases, and 9 bases lay in between. The CDR3 reads CASSPDFGYTF. The CDR3 coding sequence is TGTGCCAGCAGCCCCGATTTTGGCTACACCTTC.

This clone showed up just once. The chain is built from TRBV24-1 and TRBJ2-1; TRBD1 might be the D (8 bases). The CDR3 sequence is 15 residues long. Germline CDR1 KGHDR, CDR2 SFDVKD. V shed 5 bases and J shed 10 bases, with 20 bases lying between them. The CDR3 sequence is CATSAAGQERDEQFF. In DNA, the CDR3 is TGTGCCACCAGTGCTGCGGGACAGGAGCGGGACGAGCAGTTCTTC.

In DNA, the CDR3 is TGTGCCAGCAGCTCTAGAGGAGCGGGGGGCACAGATACGCAGTATTTT. It yields the protein CASSSRGAGGTDTQYF. The rearrangement joins TRBV7-3 to TRBJ2-3, with 8 bases matching TRBD2. The CDR3 runs 16 residues. Germline values: CDR1 SGHTA, CDR2 FQGTGA. The trim removed 4 bases at V and 1 base at J, leaving 7 bases unmatched.

This clone showed up just once. The chain joins TRBV6-5 to TRBJ2-3, with unresolved D. The V gene lost 8 bases and the J gene lost 4 bases, with 7 bases spanning the gap. Germline V gene lookup returns CDR1 MNHEY and CDR2 SVGAGI. The CDR3 runs 11 residues. The CDR3 reads CASGTADTQYF. CDR3 DNA sequence: TGTGCCAGCGGAACAGCAGATACGCAGTATTTT.

This sequence joins TRBV28 and TRBJ1-5; TRBD1 agrees at 8 bases. The J segment lost 4 bases and the V segment lost 6 bases, leaving 5 bases of the junction unmatched. The CDR3 sequence is 14 residues long. Germline CDR1 and CDR2: MDHEN and SYDVKM. The chain's CDR3 is CASRPRTGNQPQHF. In DNA, the CDR3 is TGTGCCAGCAGGCCTCGGACAGGGAATCAGCCCCAGCATTTT.

This chain connects TRBV6-5 to TRBJ2-5; 9 bases agree with TRBD1. The CDR3 totals 16 residues. Losses at the gene ends were 3 bases for V and 5 bases for J; bases not matched to a gene: 10. The V gene's germline CDR1 is MNHEY and CDR2 SVGAGI. This CDR3 is CASSYHGQGMGETQYF. DNA for the CDR3: TGTGCCAGCAGTTATCACGGACAGGGGATGGGGGAGACCCAGTACTTC.

The chain couples TRBV7-4 to TRBJ2-3; 11 bases match TRBD1. The ends lost 6 bases at V and 5 bases at J; junction bases unmatched: 7. This CDR3 has 15 residues. Germline V gene sequence: CDR1 SGHVT, CDR2 SQSDAQ. CDR3 DNA: TGTGCCAGCAGTCTCCCGGGACAGGGGGGAGATACGCAGTATTTT. Amino acids: CASSLPGQGGDTQYF.

The rearrangement uses TRBV15 and TRBJ1-2; D uncertain. The CDR3 covers 14 residues. Trimming removed 5 bases at V and 7 bases at J, with 17 bases between. CDR1 is LNHNV and CDR2 is YYDKDF in the germline V gene (reference sequence). The CDR3 bases are TGTGCCACCAGCGCCCTCCCTGCGGGGTTTGGCTACACCTTC. Translated, it gives CATSALPAGFGYTF.

The rearrangement joins TRBV5-1 to TRBJ1-1, with D possibly being TRBD1 (6 bases). The ends were cut back, 1 base at V and 3 bases at J, with 13 bases in the middle. The CDR3 is 15 residues long. Germline CDR1 SGHRS, CDR2 YFSETQ. CDR3 in amino acids: CASSLSVRGDTEAFF. CDR3 coding DNA: TGCGCCAGCAGCTTGTCTGTCAGGGGTGACACTGAAGCTTTCTTT.

The chain joins TRBV6-2 or TRBV6-3 to TRBJ2-1, with D possibly called TRBD1 or TRBD2 (5 bases each). Germline values: CDR1 MNHEY, CDR2 SVGEGT. The V end lost 6 bases, the J end lost 6 bases, and 21 bases lay between the germline ends. The CDR3 consists of 16 residues. The CDR3 is CASSHHNRDGSNEQFF. CDR3 bases: TGTGCCAGCAGCCACCACAATCGGGACGGATCCAATGAGCAGTTCTTC.

The CDR3 DNA reads as TGTGCCAGTAGTATAAGTGGCCCGGATACGCAGTATTTT. Its protein is CASSISGPDTQYF. The J gene is TRBJ2-3, the V gene TRBV19; D not certain. The CDR3 is made up of 13 amino acids. From germline, CDR1 is LNHDA and CDR2 SQIVND (reference sequence). V dropped 2 bases and J dropped 6 bases, with 9 bases sitting between them.

The V and J genes are TRBV9 and TRBJ2-1; 11 nucleotides match TRBD2. Germline assignment: CDR1 SGDLS and CDR2 YYNGEE. The CDR3 has 14 amino acids. With V trimmed by 4 bases and J by 6 bases, 3 bases remained unmatched. Here the CDR3 reads CASSRLAGSNEQFF. The CDR3 nucleotides are TGTGCCAGCAGCCGACTAGCGGGGAGCAATGAGCAGTTCTTC.

The chain links TRBV4-3 to TRBJ1-3, with D unclear. The CDR3 has 19 residues. Trimming took off 4 bases at V and 0 bases at J, with 22 bases between the two ends. Germline-derived CDR1 and CDR2 are LGHNA and YSLEER. The CDR3 protein is CASSLRLSTRANSGNTIYF. The CDR3 DNA reads TGCGCCAGCAGCCTTCGCCTCTCGACGAGGGCCAACTCTGGAAACACCATATATTTT.

The sample holds one count of this clone. The J gene is TRBJ1-2, the V gene TRBV28; D is unresolved. The V gene's germline CDR1 is MDHEN and CDR2 SYDVKM. The CDR3 spans 13 residues. The V end was cut by 3 bases, the J end by 5 bases, with 10 bases between. The CDR3 sequence is CASSFPGRYGYTF. CDR3 coding DNA: TGTGCCAGCAGTTTTCCCGGACGGTATGGCTACACCTTC.

The chain is built from TRBV28 and TRBJ1-2; D is possibly TRBD1 (5 bases). Germline CDR1 is MDHEN and CDR2 is SYDVKM. Trimming took off 6 bases at V and 5 bases at J, with 16 bases between the two ends. There are 14 residues in the CDR3. CDR3 loop: CASRFSGTGYGYTF. The CDR3 bases are TGTGCCAGCAGATTCTCTGGGACGGGATATGGCTACACCTTC.

The chain carries TRBV28 and TRBJ2-1; the match to TRBD2 covers 10 bases. Germline CDR1 MDHEN, CDR2 SYDVKM. The CDR3 covers 15 residues. Trimming took 6 bases from V and 8 from J; bases not matched to a gene: 10. This CDR3 is CASSKSGRVRDEQFF. Here the CDR3 DNA reads TGTGCCAGCAGCAAAAGCGGGAGGGTAAGGGATGAGCAGTTCTTC.

The V gene is TRBV11-2, the J gene TRBJ2-1, with 12 bases that match TRBD2. V shed 5 bases, J shed 3 bases, and the junction held 5 bases outside the gene matches. This CDR3 spans 16 amino acids. Germline V lookup: CDR1 SGHAT, CDR2 FQNNGV. CDR3 nucleotides: TGTGCCAGCAGCATACTAGCGGGAGGCCTCTACAATGAGCAGTTCTTC. Its translation: CASSILAGGLYNEQFF. Full variable domain (outside the CDR3, taken from reference TRBV11-2 and TRBJ2-1): EAGVAQSPRYKIIEKRQSVAFWCNPISGHATLYWYQQILGQGPKLLIQFQNNGVVDDSQLPKDRFSAERLKGVDSTLKIQPAKLEDSAVYLCASSILAGGLYNEQFFGPGTRLTVL.

J is TRBJ2-7 and V is TRBV3-1 (or the pseudogene TRBV3-2); 8 bases are shared with TRBD2. V shed 3 bases and J 2 bases; nucleotides not matched to a gene: 6. Germline V gene lookup returns CDR1 LGHDT and CDR2 YNNKEL (reference sequence). The CDR3 contains 15 residues. Written as DNA, the CDR3 is TGTGCCAGCAGCCACACTAGCGGACCTGCCTACGAGCAGTACTTC. It translates to CASSHTSGPAYEQYF.

The V gene is TRBV7-6, the J gene TRBJ2-2; D is possibly TRBD2 (5 bases). The CDR3 length is 16 residues. Germline CDR1 reads SGHVS; CDR2 reads FNYEAQ. V dropped 5 bases and J dropped 1 base, with 14 bases sitting between them. The CDR3 here is CASSQQLVGNTGELFF. The CDR3, as DNA: TGTGCCAGCAGCCAGCAACTAGTTGGGAACACCGGGGAGCTGTTTTTT.